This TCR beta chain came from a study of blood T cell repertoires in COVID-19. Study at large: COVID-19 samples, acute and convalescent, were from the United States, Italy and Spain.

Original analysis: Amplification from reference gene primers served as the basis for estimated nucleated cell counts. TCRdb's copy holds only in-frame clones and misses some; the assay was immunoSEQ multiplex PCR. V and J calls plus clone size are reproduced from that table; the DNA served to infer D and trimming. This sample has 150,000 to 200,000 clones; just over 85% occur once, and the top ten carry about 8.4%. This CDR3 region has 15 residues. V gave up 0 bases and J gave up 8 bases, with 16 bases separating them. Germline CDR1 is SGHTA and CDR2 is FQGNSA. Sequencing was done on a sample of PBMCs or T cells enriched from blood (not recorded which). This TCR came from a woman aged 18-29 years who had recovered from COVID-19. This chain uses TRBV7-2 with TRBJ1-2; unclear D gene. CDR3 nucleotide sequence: TGTGCCAGCAGCTTAGCCACCGGGAGGGTCGGGGGCTACACCTTC. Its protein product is CASSLATGRVGGYTF.